This T cell receptor beta chain derives from a study of cytomegalovirus exposure and HLA in healthy donors. The study, taken as a whole, reports: In a later analysis, compared with equally common non-associated chains, HLA-associated beta chains were more expanded. The classifier, whose performance was assessed in both the original and validation cohorts, reportedly diagnosed cytomegalovirus status with high specificity and sensitivity. The availability of immune exposure information extended only to CMV serostatus. Later analysis showed TCR association rates varying by HLA locus, highest for DRB1 and lowest for HLA-C.

Germline V gene lookup returns CDR1 SGHRS and CDR2 YFSETQ. The CDR3 runs to 16 residues. With regard to this clone: What it recognizes is unknown.

PCR was performed using 60 Vbeta and 13 Jbeta primers. Libraries were prepared by immunoSEQ multiplex PCR; TCRdb keeps only in-frame clonotypes and omits some of them. Among 160,000 or so clones, about 80% were seen once, and the ten largest hold about 3.8%. Sequencing was done on a sample of PBMCs. The chain uses TRBV5-1 and TRBJ2-5; D is uncertain. The J call may be incorrect, as the DNA end agrees better with TRBJ2-7. This clonotype was obtained from a man aged 25-45 years in good health and CMV-seropositive. In DNA, the CDR3 is TGCGCCAGCAGCTTGAGTGCTATTACCATATCCTACGAGCAGTACTTC. It is translated as CASSLSAITISYEQYF.